The clone carrying this TCR beta chain has ten or more counts. Its antigen is as yet unknown. The sample belongs to a study of early T cells in non-severe SARS-CoV-2 infection. Study in general: Alpha and beta chains were unpaired, from unsorted whole-blood bulk RNA. Notes on the study in general: The study's VDJdb matching favored anti-spike CD8 responses and missed private and CD4 specificities.

Individual cDNA molecules each received unique molecular identifiers attached to them. TCRdb re-derived calls from the 5' RACE reads in MiXCR, one entry per CDR3 protein. The sample has about 62,000 distinct CDR3 sequences, approximately 9.3% seen once. This TCR derives from an adult who was a healthcare worker with PCR-confirmed SARS-CoV-2 infection or an uninfected control (not recorded which). Input material: whole blood.

This chain's CDR3 is CASSLMEWVGAGYNEQFF. CDR3 DNA: TGTGCCAGCAGCTTGATGGAGTGGGTGGGGGCAGGCTACAATGAGCAGTTCTTC. The rearrangement uses TRBV5-5 and TRBJ2-1; D may be TRBD1 (6 bases). The CDR3 totals 18 residues. Germline assignment: CDR1 SGHKS and CDR2 YYEKEE (reference sequence). V was trimmed by 1 base and J by 3 bases, leaving 20 bases between them. Using reference TRBV5-5 and TRBJ2-1 for the parts outside the CDR3, the full variable domain is DAGVTQSPTHLIKTRGQQVTLRCSPISGHKSVSWYQQVLGQGPQFIFQYYEKEERGRGNFPDRFSARQFPNYSSELNVNALLLGDSALYLCASSLMEWVGAGYNEQFFGPGTRLTVL.